The 29 T cell receptor beta chains reported below all come from one sample, sequenced in a study of blood T cell repertoires in COVID-19. Using immunoSEQ multiplex PCR, the repertoire was profiled, and TCRdb retains in-frame clones only, with some absent. The table lists approximately 390,000 clones, 90% of them singletons. Sequences were obtained from peripheral blood. The source is a man between 18 and 29 years old with active or convalescent COVID-19.

This chain joins TRBV2 and TRBJ1-2; no clear D. This CDR3 spans 13 amino acids. Germline assignment: CDR1 SNHLY and CDR2 FYNNEI. The V gene lost 7 bases and the J gene lost 6 bases, with 15 bases spanning the gap. CDR3 residues: CASNPPSRHGYTF. The CDR3 bases are TGTGCCAGCAACCCCCCGTCGCGTCATGGCTACACCTTC.

V and J are TRBV29-1 and TRBJ1-5, with D uncertain. The CDR3 is 14 amino acids. With 5 bases removed from V and 0 bases from J, the gap between germline ends came to 11 bases. The germline V gene encodes CDR1 SQVTM and CDR2 ANQGSEA. The CDR3 DNA follows: TGCAGCGTTACGCAGGCAGATAGCAATCAGCCCCAGCATTTT. This gives the protein CSVTQADSNQPQHF. Combining the CDR3 with reference TRBV29-1 and TRBJ1-5 gives the whole variable domain SAVISQKPSRDICQRGTSLTIQCQVDSQVTMMFWYRQQPGQSLTLIATANQGSEATYESGFVIDKFPISRPNLTFSTLTVSNMSPEDSSIYLCSVTQADSNQPQHFGDGTRLSIL.

The chain recombines TRBV27 with TRBJ2-3; TRBD2 matches at 8 bases. The V gene end was trimmed by 5 bases and the J gene end by 2 bases; junction bases not matched to a gene: 6. Germline V gene lookup returns CDR1 MNHEY and CDR2 SMNVEV (reference sequence). The CDR3 length is 15 residues. The CDR3 sequence is CASSRAGGPTDTQYF. CDR3 sequence (DNA): TGTGCCAGCAGTAGGGCGGGGGGCCCCACAGATACGCAGTATTTT.

J is TRBJ1-1 and V is TRBV12-5; D gene uncertain. The V gene's germline CDR1 is LGHNT and CDR2 FRNRAP. Trimming cost V 4 bases and J 1 base, with 16 bases left between them. The CDR3 is 16 amino acids. The CDR3 nucleotides are TGTGCTAGTGGTTCGCACCTCGGGGTCAAGAACACTGAAGCTTTCTTT. It translates to CASGSHLGVKNTEAFF. The full variable domain, completed using reference TRBV12-5 and TRBJ1-1, is DARVTQTPRHKVTEMGQEVTMRCQPILGHNTVFWYRQTMMQGLELLAYFRNRAPLDDSGMPKDRFSAEMPDATLATLKIQPSEPRDSAVYFCASGSHLGVKNTEAFFGQGTRLTVV.

The chain combines TRBV27 with TRBJ1-2; weak D call: TRBD1 (6 bases). The CDR3 has 13 amino acids. V lost 5 bases, J lost 2 bases, and 9 bases lay in between. Germline V gene lookup returns CDR1 MNHEY and CDR2 SMNVEV (reference sequence). CDR3 residues: CASSVDRNYGYTF. As DNA, the CDR3 is TGTGCCAGCAGTGTGGACAGAAACTATGGCTACACCTTC.

J is TRBJ2-3 and V is TRBV6-2 or TRBV6-3, with D possibly matching TRBD2 (5 bases). Germline assignment: CDR1 MNHEY and CDR2 SVGEGT. The CDR3 is 18 residues long. Trimming cost V 0 bases and J 2 bases, with 18 bases left between them. The CDR3 region has the DNA TGTGCCAGCAGTTACTCGATAGAGGGTGCGGCAGACACAGATACGCAGTATTTT. This codes for CASSYSIEGAADTDTQYF.

The chain is built from TRBV12-5 and TRBJ2-7; D remains unclear. With 2 bases removed from V and 2 bases from J, the gap between germline ends came to 19 bases. Germline V gene data show CDR1 as LGHNT and CDR2 as FRNRAP. CDR3 length: 17 residues. The CDR3, as DNA: TGTGCTAGTGGTTTGAGTCTCCCGGGTCAACCGACCTACGAGCAGTACTTC. Its translation: CASGLSLPGQPTYEQYF.

V usage is TRBV5-1 and J usage is TRBJ1-6; maybe TRBD1 (5 bases). The CDR3 extends over 15 amino acids. Germline V gene sequence: CDR1 SGHRS, CDR2 YFSETQ. V shed 6 bases and J shed 14 bases, with 24 bases lying between them. The CDR3 coding sequence is TGCGCCAGCACCAAAGGATGGACAAACGGGGACTCCCTCCACTTT. This sequence encodes CASTKGWTNGDSLHF.

The rearrangement joins TRBV6-5 to TRBJ1-4; 12 nucleotides align to TRBD1. The CDR3 consists of 15 residues. V gave up 7 bases and J gave up 8 bases; unmatched junction bases: 8. Looked up from germline, CDR1 is MNHEY and CDR2 is SVGAGI. The CDR3 region is CASKRGTGGVEKLFF. The DNA for the CDR3 is TGTGCCAGCAAGAGAGGGACAGGGGGCGTAGAAAAACTGTTTTTT.

The chain joins TRBV7-3 to TRBJ2-2, with 8 positions matching TRBD1. CDR1 SGHTA and CDR2 FQGTGA come from the germline V gene. V dropped 5 bases and J dropped 7; count of bases not matched to a gene: 6. This CDR3 contains 14 residues. CDR3 in DNA: TGTGCCAGCAGCCAAGACAGGGGAAGCGGGGAGCTGTTTTTT. Its translation is CASSQDRGSGELFF.

V gene TRBV11-2 combines with J gene TRBJ2-2; TRBD1 is a possible D gene (5 bases). The CDR3 consists of 15 residues. Germline V gene data show CDR1 as SGHAT and CDR2 as FQNNGV. Trimming stripped 2 bases from V and 0 bases from J, with 7 bases between. The CDR3 protein is CASSLLDTNTGELFF. CDR3 coding DNA: TGTGCCAGCAGCTTATTGGACACGAACACCGGGGAGCTGTTTTTT.

This sequence joins TRBV29-1 and TRBJ1-1; maybe TRBD1 (5 bases). The germline CDR1 and CDR2 sequences are SQVTM and ANQGSEA. This CDR3 region has 11 residues. Here the CDR3 reads CRAGLNTEAFF. The CDR3 DNA sequence: TGCAGGGCAGGGCTGAACACTGAAGCTTTCTTT.

The chain has TRBV5-1 and TRBJ2-1, with TRBD2 matching over 9 bases. Unmatched junction bases numbered 7, after V lost 7 bases and J lost 5 bases. Per germline, CDR1 SGHRS and CDR2 YFSETQ. This CDR3 is built from 14 residues. CDR3 residues: CASFGTSSNNEQFF. In DNA form, the CDR3 reads TGCGCCAGCTTTGGGACTAGCAGTAACAATGAGCAGTTCTTC.

This chain uses TRBV5-5 with TRBJ2-1; 9 bases match TRBD1. Germline trimming cut 4 bases from V and 6 bases from J; bases unmatched to any gene: 2. Looked up from germline, CDR1 is SGHKS and CDR2 is YYEKEE (reference sequence). This CDR3 is 13 amino acids long. CDR3 residues: CASSGTGSNEQFF. CDR3 coding DNA: TGTGCCAGCAGCGGGACAGGGTCCAATGAGCAGTTCTTC. Drawing the rest from reference TRBV5-5 and TRBJ2-1, the complete variable domain is DAGVTQSPTHLIKTRGQQVTLRCSPISGHKSVSWYQQVLGQGPQFIFQYYEKEERGRGNFPDRFSARQFPNYSSELNVNALLLGDSALYLCASSGTGSNEQFFGPGTRLTVL.

J is TRBJ1-1 and V is TRBV20-1, with D uncertain. The V end lost 6 bases, the J end lost 6 bases, and 11 bases lay between the germline ends. The germline CDR1 and CDR2 sequences are DFQATT and SNEGSKA (reference sequence). This CDR3 contains 11 residues. The DNA for the CDR3 is TGCAGTGCCGGAGGAGGGCCTGAAGCTTTCTTT. It specifies CSAGGGPEAFF.

The chain links TRBV6-5 to TRBJ2-1; no firm D call. The CDR3 has 16 residues. Trimming left V 0 bases short and J 0 bases short, with 9 bases between. CDR1 and CDR2 (germline): MNHEY, SVGAGI. The CDR3 is CASSYSWARSYNEQFF. In DNA form, the CDR3 reads TGTGCCAGCAGTTACTCTTGGGCCCGCTCCTACAATGAGCAGTTCTTC.

In its sample, this clone was seen once. The chain joins TRBV7-9 to TRBJ2-5; TRBD2 might be the D (7 bases). V was trimmed by 3 bases and J by 2 bases, leaving 10 bases between them. Germline CDR1 and CDR2: SEHNR and FQNEAQ (reference sequence). This CDR3 spans 14 amino acids. CDR3 DNA sequence: TGTGCCAGCAGCTTTGGGAGGGGGCAAGAGACCCAGTACTTC. It yields the protein CASSFGRGQETQYF.

The chain joins TRBV11-2 to TRBJ1-1; the match to TRBD1 covers 8 bases. Germline CDR1 and CDR2: SGHAT and FQNNGV. The CDR3 loop spans 16 amino acids. The V segment lost 5 bases and the J segment 1 base; nucleotides outside the gene matches: 9. CDR3: CASSILPGQGNTEAFF. The CDR3 region has the DNA TGTGCCAGCAGCATACTACCAGGACAGGGGAACACTGAAGCTTTCTTT.

The genes are TRBV19 and TRBJ1-4; 7 bases fit TRBD1. The trim removed 7 bases at V and 4 bases at J, leaving 9 bases unmatched. Germline loops: CDR1 LNHDA, CDR2 SQIVND (reference sequence). The CDR3 is 15 residues long. The CDR3 sequence: CASTVGQLINEKLFF. The CDR3 DNA follows: TGTGCCAGTACAGTGGGACAGTTGATTAATGAAAAACTGTTTTTT. The variable domain in full, completed from reference TRBV19 and TRBJ1-4, reads DGGITQSPKYLFRKEGQNVTLSCEQNLNHDAMYWYRQDPGQGLRLIYYSQIVNDFQKGDIAEGYSVSREKKESFPLTVTSAQKNPTAFYLCASTVGQLINEKLFFGSGTQLSVL.

The chain combines TRBV3-1 (or the pseudogene TRBV3-2) with TRBJ2-1; 8 bases match TRBD2. The CDR3 totals 15 residues. V lost 1 base and J lost 9; bases outside the gene matches: 8. In germline, CDR1 is LGHDT, CDR2 YNNKEL (reference sequence). The CDR3 loop reads CASSQARTSRGEQFF. CDR3 bases: TGTGCCAGCAGCCAAGCCCGGACTAGCCGGGGTGAGCAGTTCTTC.

This chain uses TRBV29-1 with TRBJ1-2; TRBD1 matches 10 bases. In germline, CDR1 is SQVTM, CDR2 ANQGSEA. V lost 3 bases, J lost 1 base, and 8 bases stayed unmatched. The CDR3 extends over 16 amino acids. The CDR3 here is CSVDGTGAPLNYGYTF. The DNA of the CDR3 is TGCAGCGTTGATGGGACAGGGGCCCCCCTTAACTATGGCTACACCTTC.

The V call is TRBV18, the J call TRBJ2-3; TRBD1 agrees at 8 bases. The CDR3 is made up of 16 amino acids. Per the germline V gene, CDR1 is KGHSH and CDR2 is LQKENI. V was clipped by 6 bases and J by 3 bases; unmatched bases: 11. CDR3 sequence: CASSLQGGLGTDTQYF. DNA for the CDR3: TGTGCCAGCTCCCTACAGGGGGGATTAGGGACAGATACGCAGTATTTT.

J is TRBJ1-6 and V is TRBV4-3; D is possibly TRBD1 (5 bases). This CDR3 has 17 amino acids. Trimming removed 5 bases at V and 0 bases at J, with 14 bases between. Germline lookup yields CDR1 LGHNA and CDR2 YSLEER. CDR3 residues: CASSSKVGGSYNSPLHF. The CDR3 DNA is TGCGCCAGCAGCTCGAAGGTGGGGGGCTCCTATAATTCACCCCTCCACTTT.

The rearrangement joins TRBV27 to TRBJ2-2; D might be TRBD1 (5 bases). Germline CDR1 is MNHEY and CDR2 is SMNVEV (reference sequence). Between the trimmed V and J ends, which lost 4 bases and 1 base, there was a span of 13 bases. The CDR3 is 16 residues long. The CDR3 is CASSSMDKLNTGELFF. DNA for the CDR3: TGTGCCAGCAGTTCGATGGACAAATTGAACACCGGGGAGCTGTTTTTT.

The rearrangement links TRBV5-6 to TRBJ2-7; D perhaps matches TRBD2 (9 bases). The CDR3 loop spans 19 amino acids. The V and J ends lost 3 bases and 3 bases respectively, with 28 bases between them. Germline assignment: CDR1 SGHDT and CDR2 YYEEEE. Here the CDR3 DNA reads TGTGCCAGCAGCTCCGCGGACAGGGCTTTTGGGACTAGCTACTACGAGCAGTACTTC. It translates to CASSSADRAFGTSYYEQYF.

Worth noting for this clone: The same CDR3 arises from other DNA sequences in this sample as well. The J gene is TRBJ2-2, the V gene TRBV19; a weak D match, TRBD1 (5 bases). Germline CDR1 and CDR2: LNHDA and SQIVND (reference sequence). Trimming cost V 5 bases and J 5 bases, with 9 bases left between them. The CDR3 contains 13 residues. The CDR3 DNA reads as TGTGCCAGTAGTCTCCAGGGTACCGGGGAGCTGTTTTTT. The encoded protein is CASSLQGTGELFF.

V gene TRBV2 combines with J gene TRBJ1-5; D is possibly TRBD1 (6 bases). Trimming stripped 2 bases from V and 7 bases from J, with 21 bases between. CDR3 size: 17 residues. Germline V gene lookup returns CDR1 SNHLY and CDR2 FYNNEI. CDR3 nucleotides: TGTGCCAGCAGTGAATTGTCTGGGTGGGACATAAAACAGCCCCAGCATTTT. Translated, it gives CASSELSGWDIKQPQHF.

This chain links TRBV7-8 with TRBJ2-1, with D possibly TRBD1 on 5 matching bases. Germline assignment: CDR1 SGHVS and CDR2 FQNEAQ. V shed 5 bases and J shed 2 bases, with 16 bases lying between them. This CDR3 contains 16 residues. CDR3 in amino acids: CASSPERRTPYNEQFF. DNA of the CDR3: TGTGCCAGCAGCCCCGAGAGAAGGACACCCTACAATGAGCAGTTCTTC.

J is TRBJ2-3 and V is TRBV5-1; 13 bases match TRBD2. V dropped 4 bases and J dropped 5; count of bases not matched to a gene: 7. CDR3 length: 16 amino acids. Germline CDR1 and CDR2: SGHRS and YFSETQ. CDR3 sequence reads: CASSTGTSGMIDTQYF. The CDR3 region has the DNA TGCGCCAGCAGCACGGGGACTAGCGGGATGATAGATACGCAGTATTTT.